One and the same sample provided the 25 T cell receptor beta chains below, sequenced in a study of blood T cell repertoires in COVID-19 (dated by TCRdb to 2020 to 2021). The method was the immunoSEQ multiplex PCR assay. TCRdb obtained this table from immuneACCESS and retained in-frame rearrangements with V and J assigned. These tables miss some clones; where compared with another copy, unresolved V genes account for less than half of the shortfall, and the remainder is unexplained. In this sample the table shows approximately 91,000 clones, 75% to 85% of which occur a single time. Jointly, the top ten make up around a quarter of the sample. Sequenced sample: peripheral blood. Receptors were obtained from a man aged 65 to 79 with acute or convalescent COVID-19.

This clone was counted between two and nine times. J is TRBJ2-1 and V is TRBV2; 13 bases match TRBD2. The CDR3 consists of 15 residues. Germline values: CDR1 SNHLY, CDR2 FYNNEI. V gave up 5 bases and J gave up 7 bases; unmatched junction bases: 5. The CDR3 is CASSTSGRAKNEQFF. In DNA, the CDR3 is TGTGCCAGCAGTACTAGCGGGAGGGCGAAAAATGAGCAGTTCTTC.

The CDR3 DNA follows: TGCGCCAGCAGCCAAGATATACGGGAGCAACGAAATGAGCAGTTCTTC. Its translation: CASSQDIREQRNEQFF. This chain joins TRBV4-3 and TRBJ2-1; tentative D call: TRBD2 (6 bases). The CDR3 loop spans 16 amino acids. V lost 0 bases to trimming and J lost 7 bases, with 16 bases between them. Germline lookup yields CDR1 LGHNA and CDR2 YSLEER.

This clone was seen just once. The J gene is TRBJ2-5, the V gene TRBV19; the D is unclear. The CDR3 has 16 amino acids. Germline V gives CDR1 LNHDA, CDR2 SQIVND (reference sequence). V was clipped by 4 bases and J by 4 bases, with 19 bases between them. The CDR3 is CASSNNDLETSETQYF. The CDR3 coding sequence is TGTGCCAGTAGTAACAACGACCTAGAGACTTCAGAGACCCAGTACTTC.

This chain links TRBV27 with TRBJ2-7; 13 bases fit TRBD2. This CDR3 is 16 amino acids long. Trimming cost V 5 bases and J 1 base; bases outside gene matches: 5. Germline CDR1 and CDR2: MNHEY and SMNVEV (reference sequence). CDR3 sequence (DNA): TGTGCCAGCAGTCCTGGGACTAGCGGGGTTTCCTACGAGCAGTACTTC. Translating gives CASSPGTSGVSYEQYF.

In this sample, this clone turned up a few times. The chain joins TRBV7-3 to TRBJ2-5; maybe TRBD2 (6 bases). Germline CDR1 and CDR2: SGHTA and FQGTGA. This CDR3 has 15 amino acids. V shed 0 bases and J shed 5 bases, with 13 bases lying between them. The CDR3 spells CASSLTNGRGETQYF. Here the CDR3 DNA reads TGTGCCAGCAGCTTAACGAACGGGAGAGGGGAGACCCAGTACTTC.

This clone has a handful of counts. This sequence joins TRBV5-1 and TRBJ1-2; D ambiguous. The CDR3 extends over 14 amino acids. Deletions cut 0 bases from V and 4 bases from J, with 10 bases between. Germline-derived CDR1 and CDR2 are SGHRS and YFSETQ. CDR3: CASSLAYGSYGYTF. The CDR3 nucleotides read TGCGCCAGCAGCTTGGCCTACGGGTCCTATGGCTACACCTTC.

J is TRBJ1-1 and V is TRBV18, with no clear D. This CDR3 spans 13 amino acids. Deletions cut 4 bases from V and 1 base from J, with 7 bases between. Germline assignment: CDR1 KGHSH and CDR2 LQKENI. This CDR3 is CASSLDWNTEAFF. The CDR3 region has the DNA TGTGCCAGCTCACTGGACTGGAACACTGAAGCTTTCTTT.

The genes are TRBV7-2 and TRBJ2-1, with 10 positions matching TRBD2. J gave up 7 bases and V 3 bases, and 0 bases lay outside the gene matches. Looked up from germline, CDR1 is SGHTA and CDR2 is FQGNSA. CDR3 size: 13 residues. CDR3 nucleotide sequence: TGTGCCAGCAGCTTTAGCGGGAGGAATGAGCAGTTCTTC. Its protein product is CASSFSGRNEQFF.

This chain connects TRBV18 to TRBJ2-7; maybe TRBD2 (6 bases). There are 14 residues in the CDR3. Germline CDR1 reads KGHSH; CDR2 reads LQKENI. V was shortened by 2 bases and J by 7 bases, with 15 bases between the two germline ends. The CDR3 loop reads CASSPYQRRGEQYF. The CDR3 nucleotides read TGTGCCAGCTCACCATATCAGCGGAGGGGTGAGCAGTACTTC.

The CDR3 region has the DNA TGTGCCAGCAGTGAATCAGCGGTCCAAGAGACCCAGTACTTC. Protein sequence: CASSESAVQETQYF. The chain has TRBV25-1 and TRBJ2-5; TRBD2 is a possible D gene (5 bases). Per the germline V gene, CDR1 is MGHDK and CDR2 is SYGVNS. This CDR3 has 14 residues. V was clipped by 1 base and J by 1 base, with 7 bases between them.

The rearrangement joins TRBV7-6 to TRBJ2-1; 9 positions match TRBD2. The germline V gene has CDR1 SGHVS and CDR2 FNYEAQ. This CDR3 spans 14 amino acids. The V and J ends lost 4 bases and 9 bases, in that order; junction bases with no gene match: 7. The CDR3 reads CASSSGTSIAEQFF. For the CDR3, the DNA is TGTGCCAGCAGCTCAGGGACTAGCATAGCTGAGCAGTTCTTC. Using reference TRBV7-6 and TRBJ2-1 for the parts outside the CDR3, the full variable domain is GAGVSQSPRYKVTKRGQDVALRCDPISGHVSLYWYRQALGQGPEFLTYFNYEAQQDKSGLPNDRFSAERPEGSISTLTIQRTEQRDSAMYRCASSSGTSIAEQFFGPGTRLTVL.

V and J are TRBV19 and TRBJ1-1; D perhaps matches TRBD1 (6 bases). V was pared by 8 bases and J by 4 bases, with 23 bases between. Germline CDR1 and CDR2: LNHDA and SQIVND (reference sequence). The CDR3 totals 16 residues. CDR3: CASPLSRGSGATEAFF. DNA of the CDR3: TGTGCCAGTCCCCTGAGCCGGGGCTCAGGGGCCACTGAAGCTTTCTTT.

This clone appeared a single time. The rearrangement uses TRBV18 and TRBJ1-4, with 7 bases fitting TRBD1. The length of the CDR3 is 14 residues. Germline assignment: CDR1 KGHSH and CDR2 LQKENI. Losses at the gene ends were 6 bases for V and 8 bases for J; bases not matched to a gene: 9. In DNA form, the CDR3 reads TGTGCCAGCTCCCAGGCGACAGGGAGCGAAAAACTGTTTTTT. Its translation: CASSQATGSEKLFF.

The chain combines TRBV27 with TRBJ1-5, with 9 positions matching TRBD1. Germline lookup yields CDR1 MNHEY and CDR2 SMNVEV (reference sequence). This CDR3 has 15 residues. V gave up 6 bases and J gave up 4 bases; unmatched junction bases: 7. For the CDR3, the DNA is TGTGCCAGCAGATTCTCGGGACAGGGTAATCAGCCCCAGCATTTT. Translated, it gives CASRFSGQGNQPQHF.

The rearrangement joins TRBV5-6 to TRBJ1-1, with TRBD1 identical over 8 bases. The J segment lost 4 bases and the V segment lost 1 base, leaving 9 bases of the junction unmatched. The germline CDR1 and CDR2 sequences are SGHDT and YYEEEE. The CDR3 is made up of 16 amino acids. CDR3 sequence: CASSLLQGVKVTEAFF. As DNA, the CDR3 is TGTGCCAGCAGCTTGTTACAGGGGGTTAAAGTCACTGAAGCTTTCTTT.

The rearrangement joins TRBV7-3 to TRBJ2-3; 8 bases map to TRBD1. This CDR3 is built from 15 residues. V lost 5 bases and J lost 1; bases outside the gene matches: 5. Germline V CDR1 and CDR2: SGHTA, FQGTGA. The CDR3 DNA reads TGTGCCAGCAGCGCCCTACAGGGGGGCACAGATACGCAGTATTTT. Encoded protein: CASSALQGGTDTQYF.

This clone occurred once. This chain uses TRBV28 with TRBJ1-6; D is possibly TRBD1 (5 bases). Germline CDR1 is MDHEN and CDR2 is SYDVKM. Trimming stripped 5 bases from V and 6 bases from J, with 17 bases between. The CDR3 totals 16 residues. CDR3 region: CASSPHGGVPNSPLHF. The CDR3 nucleotides are TGTGCCAGCAGTCCTCACGGGGGGGTTCCTAATTCACCCCTCCACTTT.

This clone was recorded a few times. The chain uses TRBV11-2 and TRBJ2-5; TRBD2 aligns across 13 bases. Trimming removed 3 bases from V and 1 base from J; junction bases left unmatched: 5. The CDR3 has 17 residues. Germline V gives CDR1 SGHAT, CDR2 FQNNGV. The CDR3, as DNA: TGTGCCAGCAGCTTCCCGGGACTAGCGGGATTCCAAGAGACCCAGTACTTC. Its translation: CASSFPGLAGFQETQYF.

The chain employs TRBV10-3 and TRBJ2-3; 7 positions agree with TRBD2. V trimming: 10 bases; J trimming: 2 bases; junction bases outside the gene matches: 6. The CDR3 has 13 amino acids. Germline V gives CDR1 ENHRY, CDR2 SYGVKD. Written as DNA, the CDR3 is TGTGCCACCTTACTAGCGCCCACAGATACGCAGTATTTT. Its translation is CATLLAPTDTQYF.

Sample share makes this clone medium-sized. The chain links TRBV6-2 or TRBV6-3 to TRBJ1-5; TRBD1 might be the D (5 bases). CDR1 MNHEY and CDR2 SVGEGT come from the germline V gene. V lost 2 bases to trimming and J lost 6 bases, with 14 bases between them. CDR3 length: 15 amino acids. The DNA for the CDR3 is TGTGCCAGCAGTTACGCTTCAGGGAAGAGTCAGCCCCAGCATTTT. Protein product: CASSYASGKSQPQHF.

The chain is built from TRBV25-1 and TRBJ2-3, with D maybe TRBD1 (5 bases). Looked up from germline, CDR1 is MGHDK and CDR2 is SYGVNS. The V end was cut by 5 bases, the J end by 4 bases, with 13 bases between. The CDR3 totals 14 residues. The CDR3 DNA sequence: TGTGCCAGCAGTTGGGCTGCAGGGTCAGATACGCAGTATTTT. This encodes CASSWAAGSDTQYF.

The gene calls are TRBV24-1 and TRBJ2-5; the match to TRBD2 covers 13 bases. V lost 3 bases and J lost 5; bases outside the gene matches: 2. Looked up from germline, CDR1 is KGHDR and CDR2 is SFDVKD. This CDR3 has 15 amino acids. Here the CDR3 DNA reads TGTGCCACCAGTGATCTGGGACTAGCGGGGGAGACCCAGTACTTC. Translated: CATSDLGLAGETQYF.

CDR3 in DNA: TGTGCCAGCAGCATCGATAGCGGATTTTACAATGAGCAGTTCTTC. Translated, it gives CASSIDSGFYNEQFF. J is TRBJ2-1 and V is TRBV5-4; a weak D match, TRBD2 (6 bases). CDR3 size: 15 residues. Germline-derived CDR1 and CDR2 are SGHNT and YYREEE (reference sequence). Between the trimmed V and J ends, which lost 4 bases and 4 bases, there was a span of 15 bases. The whole variable domain, filled in from reference TRBV5-4 and TRBJ2-1, reads ETGVTQSPTHLIKTRGQQVTLRCSSQSGHNTVSWYQQALGQGPQFIFQYYREEENGRGNFPPRFSGLQFPNYSSELNVNALELDDSALYLCASSIDSGFYNEQFFGPGTRLTVL.

The V and J genes are TRBV4-3 and TRBJ1-4; maybe TRBD1 (5 bases). Trimming pared 0 bases from V and 7 bases from J, leaving 15 bases between. CDR3 size: 16 residues. Germline lookup yields CDR1 LGHNA and CDR2 YSLEER. CDR3 protein: CASSQDPAGRGEKLFF. CDR3 in DNA: TGCGCCAGCAGCCAAGATCCTGCGGGGCGGGGTGAAAAACTGTTTTTT.

The rearrangement links TRBV3-1 (or the pseudogene TRBV3-2) to TRBJ2-7; D uncertain. V dropped 0 bases and J dropped 0 bases, with 12 bases sitting between them. Germline V lookup: CDR1 LGHDT, CDR2 YNNKEL (reference sequence). The CDR3 is 16 amino acids. CDR3 coding DNA: TGTGCCAGCAGCCAAGATCCCCCCCTTAGCTCCTACGAGCAGTACTTC. This codes for CASSQDPPLSSYEQYF.